This TCR beta chain was found in a study of blood T cell repertoires in COVID-19. Study overall: Both acute and convalescent COVID-19 samples were obtained from the United States, Italy and Spain. T cells, B-cell-depleted T cells, or PBMCs provided the cDNA or gDNA that served as material.

The authors' processing: The authors estimated nucleated cell counts from reference gene primer amplification. TCRdb keeps only in-frame clones here, not all; method: immunoSEQ multiplex PCR. That table furnishes V, J and clone size, whereas the DNA furnished D and trimming. The sample lists under 450,000 clones, 89% occurring once. The Seattle patients joined while their infection was active and were tracked longitudinally afterward. The V gene lost 6 bases and the J gene lost 10 bases, with 16 bases spanning the gap. Germline V gene lookup returns CDR1 MDHEN and CDR2 SYDVKM. The CDR3 is 13 residues long.

The sample was peripheral blood. This chain uses TRBV28 with TRBJ2-1, with D tentatively TRBD2 (7 bases). This sequence was found in a woman aged 40 to 50 with COVID-19, enrolled during active disease. Written as DNA, the CDR3 is TGTGCCAGCAGAAAGGGGGGGCCCGGAGAGCAGTTCTTC. This translates into CASRKGGPGEQFF.